The sequence of this T cell receptor (beta chain) was determined in a study of blood T cell repertoires in COVID-19 (dated by TCRdb to about 2020). About the full investigation: Samples covering the acute and convalescent phases of COVID-19 were provided by collaborators in the United States, Italy and Spain. The material from the prospective study consisted of cDNA or gDNA derived from T cells, B-cell-depleted T cells, or PBMCs. Deeply sampled blood TCRbeta repertoires from subjects exposed to, actively infected with, or recovered from COVID-19 were included in the dataset. A freely available public database, intended as a resource for researchers studying the immune response to SARS-CoV-2, is where the repertoires were released. The samples were drawn from two sources: the first 160 participants of the ongoing ImmuneRACE study, and 1,000 to 1,500 subjects contributed by 6 global collaborators. The sample metadata nearly always contained a de-identified subject ID, COVID-19 status, age in years and sex. HLA class I and class II types, where available, came from metadata supplied by the sample provider rather than from assay-based typing.

Remarks on this clone: Its recognized antigen is unknown. The record has no base qualities; no much larger clone is one base away.

TCRbeta CDR3 regions were amplified from genomic DNA using the immunoSEQ Assay, a bias-controlled multiplex PCR. Per the source publication's procedure: The number of nucleated cells in each sample was estimated from the amplification of reference gene primers within the assay. Sequence reads were collapsed and filtered to measure the absolute abundance of every unique TCRbeta CDR3 rearrangement. Productive Simpson clonality was computed per sample as the square root of Simpson's diversity index over productive rearrangements. What TCRdb holds here is the immuneACCESS table cut down to in-frame rearrangements. Part of the clones is not present; checked against another copy, under half of the missing clones reflect an unresolved V gene, and the others are unexplained. V and J calls and clone size are those listed in that table; D and trimming were worked out from the DNA. In all, the sample holds 250,000 to 350,000 clones, and about 89% of those were seen once. In total, the top ten clones hold about an eighth of the sample.

Whole blood was collected in K2EDTA tubes by collaborating institutions according to the institutions' own protocols. For TCRbeta analysis, collaborators shipped samples as frozen whole blood, isolated PBMCs, or DNA extracted from either of those sample types. What the work shows at the level of the full study, not this receptor alone: How much clinical and demographic metadata was included differed by source and by participant, and the metadata was provided uncurated.

The TCR sequence derives from a woman aged 60-75 years with acute or convalescent COVID-19. Sequencing was done on a sample of peripheral blood.

At the DNA level, the sequence is TGTGCCAGCAGCGACAGGGGGCAGGGATATGGCTACACCTTC. Translated, it reads CASSDRGQGYGYTF. In this chain, TRBV5-4 is recombined with TRBJ1-2; TRBD1 lines up with 10 middle nucleotides. From V the trimming removes 4 bases and from J it removes 5 bases, while the gene matches leave 5 bases of the junction unaccounted for. Reading the germline V gene (reference sequence) gives CDR1 SGHNT and CDR2 YYREEE. Including cysteine and phenylalanine, the CDR3 has 14 amino acids. The entry retains the CDR3 DNA only, 42 bases that are in frame from base 1.